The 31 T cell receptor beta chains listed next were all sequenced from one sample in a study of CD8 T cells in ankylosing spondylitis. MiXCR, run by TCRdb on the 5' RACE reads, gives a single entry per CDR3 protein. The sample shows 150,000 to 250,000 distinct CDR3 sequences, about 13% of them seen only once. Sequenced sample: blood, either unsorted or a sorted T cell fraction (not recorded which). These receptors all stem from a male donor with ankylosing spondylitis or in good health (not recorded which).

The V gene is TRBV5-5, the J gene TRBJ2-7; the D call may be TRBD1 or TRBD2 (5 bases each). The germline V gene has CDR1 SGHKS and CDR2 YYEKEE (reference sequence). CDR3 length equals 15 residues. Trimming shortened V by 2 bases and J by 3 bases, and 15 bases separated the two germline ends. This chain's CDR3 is CASSFRGPSFYEQYF. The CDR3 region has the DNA TGTGCCAGCAGCTTTAGGGGACCAAGCTTCTACGAGCAGTACTTC.

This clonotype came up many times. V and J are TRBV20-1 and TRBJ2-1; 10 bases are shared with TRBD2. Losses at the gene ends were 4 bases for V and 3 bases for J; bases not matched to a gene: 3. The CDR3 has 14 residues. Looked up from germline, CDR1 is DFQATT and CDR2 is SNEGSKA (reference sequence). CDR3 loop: CSATLAGDYNEQFF. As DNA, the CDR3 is TGCAGTGCTACCCTAGCGGGGGACTACAATGAGCAGTTCTTC.

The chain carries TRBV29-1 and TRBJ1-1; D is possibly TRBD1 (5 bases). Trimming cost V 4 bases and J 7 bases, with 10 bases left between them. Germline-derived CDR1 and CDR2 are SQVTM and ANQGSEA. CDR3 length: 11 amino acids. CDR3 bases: TGCAGCGTTGGAAGGGGAGGTGAAGCTTTCTTT. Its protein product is CSVGRGGEAFF.

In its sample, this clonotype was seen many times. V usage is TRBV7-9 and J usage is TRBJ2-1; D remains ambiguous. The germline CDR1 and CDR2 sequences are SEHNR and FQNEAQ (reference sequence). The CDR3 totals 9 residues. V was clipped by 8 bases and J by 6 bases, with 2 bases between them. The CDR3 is CASPNEQFF. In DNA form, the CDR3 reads TGTGCCAGCCCCAATGAGCAGTTCTTC.

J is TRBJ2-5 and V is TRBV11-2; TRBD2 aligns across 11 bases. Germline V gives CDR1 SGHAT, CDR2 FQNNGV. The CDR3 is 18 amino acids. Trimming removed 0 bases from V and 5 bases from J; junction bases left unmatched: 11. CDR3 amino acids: CASSLDQLAGVGPETQYF. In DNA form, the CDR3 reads TGTGCCAGCAGCTTAGATCAACTAGCGGGAGTGGGTCCGGAGACCCAGTACTTC.

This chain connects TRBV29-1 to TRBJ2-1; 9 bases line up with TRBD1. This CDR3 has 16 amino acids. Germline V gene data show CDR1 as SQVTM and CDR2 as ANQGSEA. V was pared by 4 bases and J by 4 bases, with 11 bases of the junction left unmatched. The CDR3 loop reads CSVVTLGTGIYNEQFF. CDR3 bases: TGCAGCGTTGTTACCCTCGGGACAGGGATATACAATGAGCAGTTCTTC.

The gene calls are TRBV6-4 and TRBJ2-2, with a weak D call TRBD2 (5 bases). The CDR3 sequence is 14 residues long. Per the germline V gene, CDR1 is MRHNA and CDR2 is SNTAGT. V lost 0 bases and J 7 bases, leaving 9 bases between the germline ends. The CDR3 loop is CASSDSRVHGELFF. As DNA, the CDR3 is TGTGCCAGCAGTGACTCGAGGGTGCACGGGGAGCTGTTTTTT.

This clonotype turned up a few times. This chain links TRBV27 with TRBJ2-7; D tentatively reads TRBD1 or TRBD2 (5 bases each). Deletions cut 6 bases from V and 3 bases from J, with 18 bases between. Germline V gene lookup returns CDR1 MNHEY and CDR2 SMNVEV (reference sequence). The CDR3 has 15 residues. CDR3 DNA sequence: TGTGCCAGCAGCTTCCGGGACGGCTTACTCTACGAGCAGTACTTC. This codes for CASSFRDGLLYEQYF.

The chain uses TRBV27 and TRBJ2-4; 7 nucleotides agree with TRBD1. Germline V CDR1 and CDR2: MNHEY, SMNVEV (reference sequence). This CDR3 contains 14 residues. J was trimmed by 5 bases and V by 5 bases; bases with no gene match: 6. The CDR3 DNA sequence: TGTGCCAGCAGTCCCCCCGGGACAGAAAACATTCAGTACTTC. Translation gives CASSPPGTENIQYF.

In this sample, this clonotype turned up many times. The CDR3 spells CASSLTHLAKNIQYF. The CDR3 DNA sequence: TGTGCCAGCAGTTTAACTCACTTAGCCAAAAACATTCAGTACTTC. The chain joins TRBV12-3 or TRBV12-4 to TRBJ2-4, with unresolved D. V was trimmed by 2 bases and J by 0 bases, leaving 8 bases between them. The CDR3 length is 15 residues.

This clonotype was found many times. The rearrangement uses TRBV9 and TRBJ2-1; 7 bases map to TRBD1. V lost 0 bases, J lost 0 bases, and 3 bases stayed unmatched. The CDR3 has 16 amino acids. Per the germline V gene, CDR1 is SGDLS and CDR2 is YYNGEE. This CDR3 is CASSVGGGSSYNEQFF. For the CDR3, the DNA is TGTGCCAGCAGCGTAGGAGGGGGCAGCTCCTACAATGAGCAGTTCTTC. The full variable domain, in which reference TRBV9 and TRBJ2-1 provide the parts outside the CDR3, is DSGVTQTPKHLITATGQRVTLRCSPRSGDLSVYWYQQSLDQGLQFLIQYYNGEERAKGNILERFSAQQFPDLHSELNLSSLELGDSALYFCASSVGGGSSYNEQFFGPGTRLTVL.

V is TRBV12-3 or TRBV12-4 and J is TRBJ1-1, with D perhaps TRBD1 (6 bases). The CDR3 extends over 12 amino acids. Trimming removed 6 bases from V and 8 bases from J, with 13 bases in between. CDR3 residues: CASSGTRKEAFF. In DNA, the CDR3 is TGTGCCAGCAGCGGGACAAGAAAGGAAGCTTTCTTT.

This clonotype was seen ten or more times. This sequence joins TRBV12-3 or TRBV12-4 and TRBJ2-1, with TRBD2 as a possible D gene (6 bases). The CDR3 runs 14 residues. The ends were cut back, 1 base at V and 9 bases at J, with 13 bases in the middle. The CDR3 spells CASSLDGRGPEQFF. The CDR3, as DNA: TGTGCCAGCAGTTTAGACGGGAGAGGCCCTGAGCAGTTCTTC.

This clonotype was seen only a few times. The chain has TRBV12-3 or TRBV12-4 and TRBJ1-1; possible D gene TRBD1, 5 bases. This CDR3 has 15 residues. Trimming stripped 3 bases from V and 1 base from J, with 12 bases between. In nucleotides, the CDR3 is TGTGCCAGCAGTTTTATCGGGACGGGGAACACTGAAGCTTTCTTT. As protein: CASSFIGTGNTEAFF.

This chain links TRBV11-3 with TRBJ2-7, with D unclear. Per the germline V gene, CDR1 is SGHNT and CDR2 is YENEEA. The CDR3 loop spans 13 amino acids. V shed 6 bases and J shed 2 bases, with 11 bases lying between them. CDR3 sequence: CASSPAGPYEQYF. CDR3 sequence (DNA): TGTGCCAGCAGTCCCGCCGGGCCCTACGAGCAGTACTTC.

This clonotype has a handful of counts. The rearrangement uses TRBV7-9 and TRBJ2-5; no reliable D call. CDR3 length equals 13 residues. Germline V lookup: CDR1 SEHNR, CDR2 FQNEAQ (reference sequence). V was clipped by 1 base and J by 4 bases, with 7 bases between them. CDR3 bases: TGTGCCAGCAGCTTAGGAGCGAGAGAGACCCAGTACTTC. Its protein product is CASSLGARETQYF. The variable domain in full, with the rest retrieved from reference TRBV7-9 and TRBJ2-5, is DTGVSQNPRHKITKRGQNVTFRCDPISEHNRLYWYRQTLGQGPEFLTYFQNEAQLEKSRLLSDRFSAERPKGSFSTLEIQRTEQGDSAMYLCASSLGARETQYFGPGTRLLVL.

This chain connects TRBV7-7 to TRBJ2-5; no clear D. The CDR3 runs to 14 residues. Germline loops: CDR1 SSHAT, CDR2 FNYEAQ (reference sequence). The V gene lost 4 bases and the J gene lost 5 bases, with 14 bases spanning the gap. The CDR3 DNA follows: TGTGCCAGCAGCTCGACCCCCCACGGGGAGACCCAGTACTTC. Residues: CASSSTPHGETQYF.

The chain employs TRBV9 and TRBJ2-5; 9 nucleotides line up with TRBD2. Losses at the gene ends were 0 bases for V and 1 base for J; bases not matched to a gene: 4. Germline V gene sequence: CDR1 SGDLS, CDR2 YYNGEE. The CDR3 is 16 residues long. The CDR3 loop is CASSVAIAGVQETQYF. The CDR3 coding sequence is TGTGCCAGCAGCGTAGCGATAGCGGGAGTCCAAGAGACCCAGTACTTC.

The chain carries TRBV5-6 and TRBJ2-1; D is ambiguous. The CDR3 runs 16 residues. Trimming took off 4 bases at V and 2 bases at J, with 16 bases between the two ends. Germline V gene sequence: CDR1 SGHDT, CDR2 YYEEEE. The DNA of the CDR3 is TGTGCCAGCAGCCACGCCGAACCCACCCCCTACAATGAGCAGTTCTTC. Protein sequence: CASSHAEPTPYNEQFF.

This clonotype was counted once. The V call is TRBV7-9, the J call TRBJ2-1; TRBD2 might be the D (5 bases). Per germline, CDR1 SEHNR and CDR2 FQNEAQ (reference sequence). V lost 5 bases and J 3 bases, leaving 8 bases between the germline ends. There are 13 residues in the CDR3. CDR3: CASSARGYNEQFF. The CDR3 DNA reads TGTGCCAGCAGCGCACGGGGCTACAATGAGCAGTTCTTC.

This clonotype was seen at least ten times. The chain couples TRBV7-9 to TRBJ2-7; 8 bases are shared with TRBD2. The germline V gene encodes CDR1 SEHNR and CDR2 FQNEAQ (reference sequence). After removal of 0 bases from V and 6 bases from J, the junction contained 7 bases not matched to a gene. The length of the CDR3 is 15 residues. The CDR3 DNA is TGTGCCAGCAGCTTAGCTAACGGGAGGGACGCCGAGCAGTACTTC. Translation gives CASSLANGRDAEQYF.

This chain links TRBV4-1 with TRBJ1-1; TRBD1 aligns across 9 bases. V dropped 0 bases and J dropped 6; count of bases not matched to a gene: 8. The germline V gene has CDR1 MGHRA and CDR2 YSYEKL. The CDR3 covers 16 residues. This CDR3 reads CASSQDPPGQGPEAFF. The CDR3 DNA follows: TGCGCCAGCAGCCAAGACCCCCCGGGACAGGGTCCTGAAGCTTTCTTT.

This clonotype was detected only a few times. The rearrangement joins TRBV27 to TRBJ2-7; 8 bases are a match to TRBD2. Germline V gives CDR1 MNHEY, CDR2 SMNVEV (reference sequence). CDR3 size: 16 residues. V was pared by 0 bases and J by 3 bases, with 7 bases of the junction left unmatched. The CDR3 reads CASSLSWASGYYEQYF. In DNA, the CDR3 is TGTGCCAGCAGTTTATCTTGGGCTAGCGGGTACTACGAGCAGTACTTC.

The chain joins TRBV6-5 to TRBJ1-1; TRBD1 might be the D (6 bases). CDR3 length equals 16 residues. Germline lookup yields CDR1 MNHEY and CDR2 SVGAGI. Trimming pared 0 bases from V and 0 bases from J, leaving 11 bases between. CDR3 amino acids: CASSYSPGHMNTEAFF. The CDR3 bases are TGTGCCAGCAGTTACTCCCCGGGACACATGAACACTGAAGCTTTCTTT.

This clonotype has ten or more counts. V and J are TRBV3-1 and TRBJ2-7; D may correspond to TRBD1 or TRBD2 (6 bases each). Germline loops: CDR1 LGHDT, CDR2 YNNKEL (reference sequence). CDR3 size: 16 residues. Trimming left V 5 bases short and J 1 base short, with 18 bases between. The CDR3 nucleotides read TGTGCCAGCAGCATAGGGCGGGACACCTCGTCCTACGAGCAGTACTTC. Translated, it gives CASSIGRDTSSYEQYF.

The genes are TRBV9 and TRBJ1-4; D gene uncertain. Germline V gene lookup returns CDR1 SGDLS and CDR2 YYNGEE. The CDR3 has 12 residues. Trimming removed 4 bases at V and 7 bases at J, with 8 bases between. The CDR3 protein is CASSTLGEKLFF. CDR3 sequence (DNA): TGTGCCAGCAGCACCCTGGGTGAAAAACTGTTTTTT.

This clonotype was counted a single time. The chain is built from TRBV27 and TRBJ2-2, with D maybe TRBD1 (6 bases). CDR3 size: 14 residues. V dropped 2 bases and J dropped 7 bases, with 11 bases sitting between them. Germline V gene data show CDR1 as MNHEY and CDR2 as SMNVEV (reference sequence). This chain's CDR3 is CASSLPGRGGELFF. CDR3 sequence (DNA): TGTGCCAGCAGTTTACCGGGCAGGGGCGGGGAGCTGTTTTTT.

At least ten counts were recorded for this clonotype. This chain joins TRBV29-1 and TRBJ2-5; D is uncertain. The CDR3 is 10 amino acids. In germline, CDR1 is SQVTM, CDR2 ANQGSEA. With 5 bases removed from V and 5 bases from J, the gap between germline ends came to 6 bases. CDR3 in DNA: TGCAGCGTTCTCTTTGAGACCCAGTACTTC. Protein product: CSVLFETQYF. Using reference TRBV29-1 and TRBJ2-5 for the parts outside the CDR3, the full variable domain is SAVISQKPSRDICQRGTSLTIQCQVDSQVTMMFWYRQQPGQSLTLIATANQGSEATYESGFVIDKFPISRPNLTFSTLTVSNMSPEDSSIYLCSVLFETQYFGPGTRLLVL.

The CDR3 loop is CASKVEGLNEQFF. The CDR3 DNA reads TGTGCCAGTAAGGTCGAAGGCCTCAATGAGCAGTTCTTC. The rearrangement links TRBV12-3 or TRBV12-4 to TRBJ2-1; no clear D. V was shortened by 9 bases and J by 6 bases, with 15 bases between the two germline ends. The CDR3 is 13 amino acids.

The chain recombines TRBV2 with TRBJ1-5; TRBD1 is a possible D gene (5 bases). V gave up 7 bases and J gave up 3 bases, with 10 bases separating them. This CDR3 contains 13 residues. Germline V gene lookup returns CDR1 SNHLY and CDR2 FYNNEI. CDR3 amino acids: CASKGRNNQPQHF. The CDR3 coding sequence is TGTGCCAGCAAGGGACGGAACAATCAGCCCCAGCATTTT.

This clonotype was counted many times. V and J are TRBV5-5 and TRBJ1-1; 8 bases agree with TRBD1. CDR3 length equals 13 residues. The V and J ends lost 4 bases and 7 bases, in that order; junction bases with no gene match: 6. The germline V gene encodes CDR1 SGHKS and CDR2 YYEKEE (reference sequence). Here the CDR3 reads CASSRQGIDEAFF. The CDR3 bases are TGTGCCAGCAGCCGACAGGGGATCGATGAAGCTTTCTTT.